A single sample is the source of the 30 T cell receptor beta chains below, sequenced in a study of T-cell reconstitution after alpha-beta-depleted transplantation in children. Molecular barcoding with unique molecular identifiers was used for the TCRbeta library. MiXCR, run by TCRdb on the PCR reads, gives a single entry per CDR3 protein. The table lists 350,000 to 450,000 distinct CDR3 sequences, about 14% of them singletons, with about 3.9% in the top ten. The sample was PBMCs, taken from the stem cell graft. The receptors derive from a human donor who donated a stem cell graft to a child with Fanconi anemia.

The J gene is TRBJ2-7, the V gene TRBV5-1; D may match TRBD1 or TRBD2 (6 bases each). Germline CDR1 is SGHRS and CDR2 is YFSETQ. This CDR3 comprises 15 residues. V shed 4 bases and J shed 5 bases, with 19 bases lying between them. CDR3: CASSGSHREVNEQYF. CDR3 DNA: TGCGCCAGCAGCGGTTCGCACAGGGAGGTCAACGAGCAGTACTTC. The entire variable domain, with the rest obtained from reference TRBV5-1 and TRBJ2-7, is as follows: KAGVTQTPRYLIKTRGQQVTLSCSPISGHRSVSWYQQTPGQGLQFLFEYFSETQRNKGNFPGRFSGRQFSNSRSEMNVSTLELGDSALYLCASSGSHREVNEQYFGPGTRLTVT.

This chain uses TRBV12-3 or TRBV12-4 with TRBJ1-5; D not resolved. Trimming stripped 6 bases from V and 2 bases from J, with 14 bases between. There are 15 residues in the CDR3. CDR3 region: CASSRTVEGNQPQHF. Written as DNA, the CDR3 is TGTGCCAGCAGCCGCACCGTCGAGGGCAATCAGCCCCAGCATTTT.

This clonotype was found a few times. This chain links TRBV20-1 with TRBJ2-7; D possibly matches TRBD1 or TRBD2 (6 bases each). V was shortened by 0 bases and J by 5 bases, with 17 bases between the two germline ends. Germline CDR1 and CDR2: DFQATT and SNEGSKA (reference sequence). This CDR3 has 15 residues. The CDR3 nucleotides are TGCAGTGCTAGAGATATACAGGGAGGAGGAGACGAGCAGTACGTC. Its protein product is CSARDIQGGGDEQYV.

This clonotype was recorded once. At one boundary the junction diverges from the germline segment, which might be a read error. CDR3 sequence: CATSQDYSTDTQYF. The CDR3, as DNA: TGTGCCACCAGCCAAGACTATAGCACAGATACGCAGTATTTT. V and J are TRBV14 and TRBJ2-3, with D maybe TRBD2 (5 bases). This CDR3 contains 14 residues. The V gene's germline CDR1 is SGHDN and CDR2 FVKESK.

This clonotype showed up just a few times. The gene calls are TRBV25-1 and TRBJ2-5; possibly TRBD1 for D (6 bases). Germline V lookup: CDR1 MGHDK, CDR2 SYGVNS. V lost 6 bases and J 1 base, leaving 9 bases between the germline ends. CDR3 length equals 13 residues. The CDR3 DNA sequence: TGTGCCAGCAGGAGGGGGTTCCAAGAGACCCAGTACTTC. It encodes CASRRGFQETQYF.

This chain connects TRBV4-2 to TRBJ1-1; 7 nucleotides agree with TRBD1. The junction had 9 bases not matched to a gene; V was cut back by 8 bases and J by 6 bases. The CDR3 runs to 13 residues. Germline assignment: CDR1 LGHNA and CDR2 YNFKEQ. In DNA, the CDR3 is TGTGCCAGCGGAGGGACAGAACGACCTGAAGCTTTCTTT. This encodes CASGGTERPEAFF.

This clonotype occurred a few times. J is TRBJ2-5 and V is TRBV7-2, with D unclear. Germline V gene data show CDR1 as SGHTA and CDR2 as FQGNSA. The CDR3 length is 15 residues. The ends were cut back, 3 bases at V and 2 bases at J, with 13 bases in the middle. CDR3 DNA sequence: TGTGCCAGCAGCTTGCGCCAGCCTGTTCAAGAGACCCAGTACTTC. Translation: CASSLRQPVQETQYF.

This clonotype came up once. The chain employs TRBV6-2 or TRBV6-3 and TRBJ2-1; the D is unclear. The CDR3 is 13 residues long. V lost 10 bases and J 1 base, leaving 11 bases between the germline ends. The germline gives CDR1 MNHEY, CDR2 SVGEGT. In DNA form, the CDR3 reads TGTGCCACCAATCCCCAGTCCTACAATGAGCAGTTCTTC. Translation: CATNPQSYNEQFF.

Of note for this clonotype: A read error may be the cause here, since a much bigger clone is one base away. Here the CDR3 omits its conserved ending phenylalanine or tryptophan, so a read error is the likely source. V usage is TRBV6-1 and J usage is TRBJ1-5; 10 bases match TRBD1. V shed 6 bases, J shed 11 bases, and the junction held 10 bases outside the gene matches. This CDR3 comprises 14 residues. Germline V gene sequence: CDR1 MNHNS, CDR2 SASEGT. In nucleotides, the CDR3 is TGTGCCAGCAGCCTGGACAGGGGGGGTGAGGCCCAGCATTGT. This encodes CASSLDRGGEAQHC.

The chain is built from TRBV7-2 and TRBJ2-7; D not certain. V was pared by 2 bases and J by 4 bases, with 12 bases between. The V gene's germline CDR1 is SGHTA and CDR2 FQGNSA. The CDR3 spans 14 residues. The DNA of the CDR3 is TGTGCCAGCAGCTTACGGATCAACCATTACGAGCAGTACTTC. Translating gives CASSLRINHYEQYF.

The rearrangement links TRBV12-5 to TRBJ2-1; 8 nucleotides agree with TRBD1. The germline V gene has CDR1 LGHNT and CDR2 FRNRAP. V lost 0 bases, J lost 7 bases, and 8 bases stayed unmatched. The CDR3 covers 16 residues. CDR3 in amino acids: CASGLVLNWTGNEQFF. CDR3 DNA sequence: TGTGCTAGTGGTTTGGTACTGAATTGGACAGGGAATGAGCAGTTCTTC.

The chain joins TRBV5-1 to TRBJ1-2, with TRBD1 matching over 9 bases. CDR3 length: 14 amino acids. Unmatched junction bases numbered 6, after V lost 5 bases and J lost 4 bases. In germline, CDR1 is SGHRS, CDR2 YFSETQ. The CDR3 region has the DNA TGCGCCAGCAGGACAGGGGGTGAACTCTATGGCTACACCTTC. This encodes CASRTGGELYGYTF. The whole variable domain, remainder taken from reference TRBV5-1 and TRBJ1-2, is KAGVTQTPRYLIKTRGQQVTLSCSPISGHRSVSWYQQTPGQGLQFLFEYFSETQRNKGNFPGRFSGRQFSNSRSEMNVSTLELGDSALYLCASRTGGELYGYTFGSGTRLTVV.

The V and J genes are TRBV7-9 and TRBJ2-5, with D hard to call. In germline, CDR1 is SEHNR, CDR2 FQNEAQ (reference sequence). Trimming removed 4 bases at V and 5 bases at J, with 11 bases between. The CDR3 consists of 13 residues. CDR3 region: CASSSAFGETQYF. In DNA form, the CDR3 reads TGTGCCAGCAGCTCCGCGTTTGGGGAGACCCAGTACTTC.

This clonotype turned up a few times. The chain combines TRBV2 with TRBJ1-1, with D possibly TRBD1 on 5 matching bases. Germline CDR1 and CDR2: SNHLY and FYNNEI. V shed 5 bases and J shed 5 bases, with 18 bases lying between them. This CDR3 is 15 amino acids long. In nucleotides, the CDR3 is TGTGCCAGCAGTCCCGCCGGATGGGGGGGGACTGAAGCTTTCTTT. It is translated as CASSPAGWGGTEAFF.

Ten or more counts support this clonotype. This chain links TRBV18 with TRBJ1-6; TRBD1 might be the D (6 bases). Germline V gene sequence: CDR1 KGHSH, CDR2 LQKENI. The V and J ends lost 6 bases and 7 bases respectively, with 10 bases between them. This CDR3 region has 13 residues. The CDR3 nucleotides read TGTGCCAGCTCCAGGGGACCCAATTCACCCCTCCACTTT. Translated: CASSRGPNSPLHF.

The sample holds many counts of this clonotype. This chain links TRBV20-1 with TRBJ2-4; D ambiguous. V was shortened by 3 bases and J by 0 bases, with 12 bases between the two germline ends. The CDR3 is made up of 15 amino acids. CDR1 is DFQATT, CDR2 SNEGSKA, per germline (reference sequence). The DNA for the CDR3 is TGCAGTGCTAGTGTCAGTGGGGTAGCCAAAAACATTCAGTACTTC. This sequence encodes CSASVSGVAKNIQYF.

The chain uses TRBV6-5 and TRBJ1-1, with 8 bases fitting TRBD1. V was pared by 5 bases and J by 0 bases, with 8 bases of the junction left unmatched. This CDR3 spans 16 amino acids. The V gene's germline CDR1 is MNHEY and CDR2 SVGAGI. The CDR3 reads CASSPQGDLMNTEAFF. CDR3 DNA: TGTGCCAGCAGTCCACAGGGGGACCTAATGAACACTGAAGCTTTCTTT.

This clonotype was found many times. V and J are TRBV5-1 and TRBJ2-7; 9 bases agree with TRBD1. Germline lookup yields CDR1 SGHRS and CDR2 YFSETQ. The J segment lost 4 bases and the V segment lost 2 bases, leaving 7 bases of the junction unmatched. The CDR3 is 15 residues long. The CDR3 DNA follows: TGCGCCAGCAGCTTAAGACAGGGGGAACGGTACGAGCAGTACTTC. Its translation is CASSLRQGERYEQYF.

The chain combines TRBV7-9 with TRBJ1-2; D gene unclear. The V end lost 5 bases, the J end lost 6 bases, and 13 bases lay between the germline ends. The CDR3 contains 13 residues. Germline V CDR1 and CDR2: SEHNR, FQNEAQ (reference sequence). The CDR3 nucleotides read TGTGCCAGCAGCCCCCCCCATGCGAATGGCTACACCTTC. Protein sequence: CASSPPHANGYTF.

This clonotype was observed at least ten times. The rearrangement links TRBV20-1 to TRBJ2-1; maybe TRBD1 (6 bases). CDR3 length: 14 residues. Germline CDR1 and CDR2: DFQATT and SNEGSKA (reference sequence). V lost 2 bases, J lost 6 bases, and 14 bases lay in between. The CDR3, as DNA: TGCAGTGCTAGATCCCATCGAGGGGGCAATGAGCAGTTCTTC. Translated, it gives CSARSHRGGNEQFF.

This clonotype has ten or more counts. The V gene is TRBV5-5, the J gene TRBJ1-1; possible D gene TRBD1, 5 bases. The CDR3 runs 14 residues. Germline V CDR1 and CDR2: SGHKS, YYEKEE (reference sequence). V was shortened by 1 base and J by 5 bases, with 12 bases between the two germline ends. The CDR3 protein is CASSLMRGGTEAFF. CDR3 DNA: TGTGCCAGCAGCTTGATGAGGGGAGGGACTGAAGCTTTCTTT. Together with reference TRBV5-5 and TRBJ1-1, the CDR3 gives the full variable domain: DAGVTQSPTHLIKTRGQQVTLRCSPISGHKSVSWYQQVLGQGPQFIFQYYEKEERGRGNFPDRFSARQFPNYSSELNVNALLLGDSALYLCASSLMRGGTEAFFGQGTRLTVV.

This clonotype came up a few times. The chain employs TRBV28 and TRBJ1-1, with a possible D match to TRBD1 (5 bases). Deletions cut 3 bases from V and 6 bases from J, with 14 bases between. CDR1 MDHEN and CDR2 SYDVKM come from the germline V gene. This CDR3 has 14 residues. CDR3 sequence reads: CASSFGWGSAEAFF. CDR3 bases: TGTGCCAGCAGTTTCGGTTGGGGGTCCGCTGAAGCTTTCTTT.

A remark on this clonotype: A much larger clone is a single base away; this may be a read error. The gene calls are TRBV7-6 and TRBJ2-1; D uncertain. V was cut by 3 bases and J by 0 bases, with 6 bases left in between. CDR3 length equals 14 residues. Germline V gives CDR1 SGHVS, CDR2 FNYEAQ. CDR3 in DNA: TGTGCCAGCAGCTTTGAGAGCTCCTACAATGAGCAGTTCTTC. The encoded protein is CASSFESSYNEQFF.

In its sample, this clonotype was seen many times. The chain combines TRBV5-6 with TRBJ2-7; TRBD2 agrees at 11 bases. CDR3 size: 15 residues. Germline V gene sequence: CDR1 SGHDT, CDR2 YYEEEE. The trim removed 2 bases at V and 2 bases at J, leaving 3 bases unmatched. This chain's CDR3 is CASSFLAGGTYEQYV. The CDR3 bases are TGTGCCAGCAGCTTTCTAGCGGGGGGAACCTACGAGCAGTACGTC.

This clonotype was counted only a few times. The chain is built from TRBV20-1 and TRBJ2-5; D gene unclear. Per germline, CDR1 DFQATT and CDR2 SNEGSKA (reference sequence). V dropped 1 base and J dropped 0 bases, with 6 bases sitting between them. The CDR3 has 13 residues. For the CDR3, the DNA is TGCAGTGCTAGAGGGGTGAACCAAGAGACCCAGTACTTC. Its protein product is CSARGVNQETQYF.

This clonotype has only a few counts. The V gene is TRBV2, the J gene TRBJ2-5; D could derive from TRBD1 or TRBD2 (5 bases each). Germline CDR1 SNHLY, CDR2 FYNNEI. This CDR3 is built from 15 residues. V was clipped by 6 bases and J by 1 base, with 15 bases between them. Here the CDR3 DNA reads TGTGCCAGCAGCTTAAGGGACCTCTTCCAAGAGACCCAGTACTTC. Its protein product is CASSLRDLFQETQYF.

The rearrangement joins TRBV10-3 to TRBJ2-1, with a possible D match to TRBD2 (6 bases). CDR3 length equals 15 residues. Per the germline V gene, CDR1 is ENHRY and CDR2 is SYGVKD. The V and J ends lost 2 bases and 5 bases respectively, with 13 bases between them. The CDR3 DNA is TGTGCCATCAGTGAGGGGGGGTCGCGAAACAATGAGCAGTTCTTC. It encodes CAISEGGSRNNEQFF.

This clonotype was seen a few times. J is TRBJ2-3 and V is TRBV7-9; the match to TRBD1 covers 7 bases. The CDR3 length is 16 residues. The J segment lost 5 bases and the V segment lost 5 bases, leaving 13 bases of the junction unmatched. Per germline, CDR1 SEHNR and CDR2 FQNEAQ (reference sequence). CDR3 sequence: CASSQTGANVLDTQYF. The CDR3 DNA follows: TGTGCCAGCAGCCAAACAGGGGCCAACGTTTTAGATACGCAGTATTTT.

The V and J genes are TRBV5-5 and TRBJ2-3; 13 nucleotides agree with TRBD2. J gave up 5 bases and V 0 bases, and 3 bases lay outside the gene matches. Germline loops: CDR1 SGHKS, CDR2 YYEKEE (reference sequence). The CDR3 has 16 amino acids. The CDR3 region is CASSLGTSGGVDTQYF. For the CDR3, the DNA is TGTGCCAGCAGCTTGGGGACTAGCGGGGGAGTAGATACGCAGTATTTT.

The CDR3: CSVGEGSSPLHF. CDR3 nucleotides: TGCAGCGTTGGAGAGGGATCTTCACCCCTCCACTTT. The J gene is TRBJ1-6, the V gene TRBV29-1; D remains ambiguous. The CDR3 runs to 12 residues. Trimming took 4 bases from V and 9 from J, leaving 10 bases between them. Germline values: CDR1 SQVTM, CDR2 ANQGSEA. The whole variable domain, filled in from reference TRBV29-1 and TRBJ1-6, reads SAVISQKPSRDICQRGTSLTIQCQVDSQVTMMFWYRQQPGQSLTLIATANQGSEATYESGFVIDKFPISRPNLTFSTLTVSNMSPEDSSIYLCSVGEGSSPLHFGNGTRLTVT.